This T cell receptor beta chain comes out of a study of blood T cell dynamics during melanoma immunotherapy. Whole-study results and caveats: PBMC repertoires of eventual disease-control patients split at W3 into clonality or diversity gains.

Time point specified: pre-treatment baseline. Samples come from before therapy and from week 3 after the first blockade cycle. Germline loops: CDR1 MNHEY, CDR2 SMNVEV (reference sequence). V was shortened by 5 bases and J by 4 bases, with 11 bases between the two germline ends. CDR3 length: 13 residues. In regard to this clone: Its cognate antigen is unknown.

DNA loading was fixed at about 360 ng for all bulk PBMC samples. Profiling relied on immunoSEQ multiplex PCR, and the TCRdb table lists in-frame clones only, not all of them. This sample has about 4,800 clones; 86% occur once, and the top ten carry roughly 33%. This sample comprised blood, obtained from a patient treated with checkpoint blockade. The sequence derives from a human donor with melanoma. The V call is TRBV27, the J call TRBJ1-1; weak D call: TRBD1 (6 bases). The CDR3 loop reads CASSPTQGTEAFF. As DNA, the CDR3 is TGTGCCAGCAGTCCCACACAGGGCACTGAAGCTTTCTTT.